The 31 T cell receptor beta chains given below trace back to one sample, sequenced in a study of PD-L1 blockade in urothelial cancer. Produced via immunoSEQ multiplex PCR; TCRdb's table is partial and in-frame only. The sample has about 95,000 clones, around 87% seen once. Indicated time point: pretreatment peripheral blood. Sequenced material: PBMCs, taken around atezolizumab (anti-PD-L1) treatment. The receptors shown here come from a man aged 55 to 70 with urothelial cancer.

V and J are TRBV7-9 and TRBJ1-1, with D tentatively TRBD1 (5 bases). Germline V CDR1 and CDR2: SEHNR, FQNEAQ (reference sequence). V shed 7 bases and J shed 4 bases, with 13 bases lying between them. The CDR3 length is 13 residues. The CDR3: CASKPSGGTEAFF. The DNA for the CDR3 is TGTGCCAGCAAACCGTCGGGGGGCACTGAAGCTTTCTTT.

This chain joins TRBV11-2 and TRBJ2-7; D unresolved. Trimming removed 1 base at V and 3 bases at J, with 10 bases between. The CDR3 totals 14 residues. Germline V CDR1 and CDR2: SGHAT, FQNNGV. The CDR3: CASSLGKGDYEQYF. DNA of the CDR3: TGTGCCAGCAGCTTAGGTAAAGGAGACTACGAGCAGTACTTC.

The chain employs TRBV4-2 and TRBJ2-2; 12 nucleotides agree with TRBD2. Losses at the gene ends were 0 bases for V and 3 bases for J; bases not matched to a gene: 14. The CDR3 is 21 residues long. Germline V gene data show CDR1 as LGHNA and CDR2 as YNFKEQ. CDR3 bases: TGTGCCAGCAGCCAAGATCCGGGCGAAAGGACTAGCGGGAATGACACCGGGGAGCTGTTTTTT. It specifies CASSQDPGERTSGNDTGELFF.

The J gene is TRBJ2-7, the V gene TRBV28, with 7 bases lining up with TRBD1. Unmatched junction bases numbered 6, after V lost 6 bases and J lost 4 bases. CDR3 length: 13 amino acids. Germline CDR1 MDHEN, CDR2 SYDVKM. CDR3 region: CASSFDRAYEQYF. The CDR3 bases are TGTGCCAGCAGCTTTGACAGGGCTTACGAGCAGTACTTC.

This clone has more than one count but fewer than ten. This chain joins TRBV5-6 and TRBJ2-3; no firm D call. The V gene's germline CDR1 is SGHDT and CDR2 YYEEEE. V lost 2 bases to trimming and J lost 4 bases, with 8 bases between them. The CDR3 contains 13 residues. DNA for the CDR3: TGTGCCAGCAGCTTCGCAGGTCCAGATACGCAGTATTTT. Translated, it gives CASSFAGPDTQYF.

This clone was observed a few times. CDR3 DNA sequence: TGTGCCAGCGAGGAAATGAGGGTTTCACCCCTCCACTTT. Translated, it gives CASEEMRVSPLHF. V and J are TRBV7-9 and TRBJ1-6; D is unresolved. The CDR3 runs 13 residues. V dropped 8 bases and J dropped 9 bases, with 14 bases sitting between them. CDR1 is SEHNR, CDR2 FQNEAQ, per germline (reference sequence).

This chain links TRBV7-8 with TRBJ2-2; TRBD2 matches 10 bases. Per germline, CDR1 SGHVS and CDR2 FQNEAQ. This CDR3 comprises 19 residues. The V and J ends lost 5 bases and 4 bases, in that order; junction bases with no gene match: 16. CDR3 loop: CASSPRPSSGLATTGELFF. For the CDR3, the DNA is TGTGCCAGCAGCCCGCGCCCCTCCTCGGGACTAGCGACCACCGGGGAGCTGTTTTTT. The full variable domain, completed using reference TRBV7-8 and TRBJ2-2, is GAGVSQSPRYKVAKRGQDVALRCDPISGHVSLFWYQQALGQGPEFLTYFQNEAQLDKSGLPSDRFFAERPEGSVSTLKIQRTQQEDSAVYLCASSPRPSSGLATTGELFFGEGSRLTVL.

The chain carries TRBV28 and TRBJ2-5, with 7 bases aligning to TRBD2. This CDR3 is 15 amino acids long. The trim removed 5 bases at V and 1 base at J, leaving 7 bases unmatched. Germline V gene lookup returns CDR1 MDHEN and CDR2 SYDVKM. This chain's CDR3 is CASSPPGGIQETQYF. The CDR3 DNA sequence: TGTGCCAGCAGTCCTCCCGGGGGGATCCAAGAGACCCAGTACTTC. The full variable domain, completed using reference TRBV28 and TRBJ2-5, is DVKVTQSSRYLVKRTGEKVFLECVQDMDHENMFWYRQDPGLGLRLIYFSYDVKMKEKGDIPEGYSVSREKKERFSLILESASTNQTSMYLCASSPPGGIQETQYFGPGTRLLVL.

The chain links TRBV11-3 to TRBJ2-2; 7 bases map to TRBD1. Germline assignment: CDR1 SGHNT and CDR2 YENEEA. The V segment lost 5 bases and the J segment 5 bases; nucleotides outside the gene matches: 5. The CDR3 contains 14 residues. CDR3 region: CASSPRGRTGELFF. The CDR3 region has the DNA TGTGCCAGCAGCCCGAGGGGGCGTACCGGGGAGCTGTTTTTT.

The chain carries TRBV5-6 and TRBJ2-7; D is unresolved. From germline, CDR1 is SGHDT and CDR2 YYEEEE. V was clipped by 0 bases and J by 0 bases, with 10 bases between them. The CDR3 has 15 amino acids. Here the CDR3 DNA reads TGTGCCAGCAGCTTGGGTCTTTCCCCCTCCTACGAGCAGTACTTC. Protein: CASSLGLSPSYEQYF.

The genes are TRBV25-1 and TRBJ1-2, with D possibly being TRBD1 (5 bases). CDR3 size: 13 residues. V lost 6 bases, J lost 6 bases, and 14 bases lay in between. Germline V gene data show CDR1 as MGHDK and CDR2 as SYGVNS. CDR3 DNA sequence: TGTGCCAGCAGCCCAGAGTCAGGGAATGGCTACACCTTC. Encoded protein: CASSPESGNGYTF.

The V and J genes are TRBV6-1 and TRBJ2-3; D unresolved. The V and J ends lost 3 bases and 6 bases respectively, with 4 bases between them. Per germline, CDR1 MNHNS and CDR2 SASEGT. The CDR3 has 11 residues. The CDR3 reads CASSDLDTQYF. The CDR3 DNA reads as TGTGCCAGCAGTGACCTTGATACGCAGTATTTT.

V gene TRBV5-1 combines with J gene TRBJ2-7; TRBD1 matches 8 bases. Trimming at V came to 0 bases and at J to 3 bases, leaving 5 bases not matched to a gene. CDR1 and CDR2 from the germline V gene are SGHRS and YFSETQ. This CDR3 has 15 amino acids. CDR3 coding DNA: TGCGCCAGCAGCTTGGGTGGACAGGGAAGCTACGAGCAGTACTTC. Translating it yields CASSLGGQGSYEQYF.

The V call is TRBV4-2, the J call TRBJ1-4, with TRBD1 identical over 8 bases. CDR3 length equals 11 residues. Germline CDR1 and CDR2: LGHNA and YNFKEQ. With 1 base clipped from V and 15 bases from J, the junction kept 1 base outside the gene matches. In DNA, the CDR3 is TGTGCCAGCAGCCAAGCGGGACAGGTGTTTTTT. As protein: CASSQAGQVFF.

The chain has TRBV5-5 and TRBJ2-1, with TRBD2 matching over 9 bases. Germline CDR1 is SGHKS and CDR2 is YYEKEE (reference sequence). With V trimmed by 4 bases and J by 1 base, 6 bases remained unmatched. This CDR3 has 16 residues. CDR3 sequence (DNA): TGTGCCAGCAGCGAAGTTCTAGCGGGGTCCTACAATGAGCAGTTCTTC. Translation: CASSEVLAGSYNEQFF.

The chain has TRBV29-1 and TRBJ1-5, with 7 bases identical to TRBD1. The V segment lost 5 bases and the J segment 5 bases; nucleotides outside the gene matches: 6. The CDR3 contains 13 residues. Per germline, CDR1 SQVTM and CDR2 ANQGSEA. The CDR3 DNA sequence: TGCAGCGTTCGGGGACAGAACGATCAGCCCCAGCATTTT. Its translation is CSVRGQNDQPQHF. Full variable domain (remainder filled in from reference TRBV29-1 and TRBJ1-5): SAVISQKPSRDICQRGTSLTIQCQVDSQVTMMFWYRQQPGQSLTLIATANQGSEATYESGFVIDKFPISRPNLTFSTLTVSNMSPEDSSIYLCSVRGQNDQPQHFGDGTRLSIL.

The V call is TRBV13, the J call TRBJ1-3; a possible D gene is TRBD1 (6 bases). The V and J ends lost 5 bases and 0 bases respectively, with 17 bases between them. The CDR3 is 17 amino acids. Germline assignment: CDR1 PRHDT and CDR2 FYEKMQ (reference sequence). CDR3 sequence (DNA): TGTGCCAGCAGCCCATTACGAGGGGGTACCTCTGGAAACACCATATATTTT. The encoded protein is CASSPLRGGTSGNTIYF.

The chain combines TRBV7-9 with TRBJ2-7; unclear D gene. V was shortened by 11 bases and J by 0 bases, with 14 bases between the two germline ends. The CDR3 spans 13 residues. Germline V lookup: CDR1 SEHNR, CDR2 FQNEAQ (reference sequence). CDR3 protein: CAVDGVASYEQYF. CDR3 coding DNA: TGTGCCGTCGACGGTGTAGCCTCCTACGAGCAGTACTTC.

The chain links TRBV7-6 to TRBJ1-5; no definite D call. Germline CDR1 SGHVS, CDR2 FNYEAQ. This CDR3 has 16 residues. Trimming cost V 1 base and J 3 bases, with 13 bases left between them. This CDR3 reads CASSLGGREYNQPQHF. CDR3 bases: TGTGCCAGCAGCTTAGGAGGGAGGGAGTACAATCAGCCCCAGCATTTT.

The chain links TRBV28 to TRBJ2-7, with D maybe TRBD2 (5 bases). This CDR3 has 15 residues. CDR1 MDHEN and CDR2 SYDVKM come from the germline V gene. Trimming shortened V by 8 bases and J by 2 bases, and 19 bases separated the two germline ends. Here the CDR3 reads CASGPPNSAAYEQYF. CDR3 in DNA: TGTGCCAGCGGACCTCCGAATAGCGCAGCCTACGAGCAGTACTTC.

The chain uses TRBV29-1 and TRBJ2-3; D is unclear. CDR1 and CDR2 from the germline V gene are SQVTM and ANQGSEA. There are 12 residues in the CDR3. V lost 4 bases and J lost 4, with 9 bases in between. The CDR3 region has the DNA TGCAGCGTTGGCCAGGTCTCAGATACGCAGTATTTT. Residues: CSVGQVSDTQYF.

V and J are TRBV6-1 and TRBJ1-2; TRBD1 agrees at 7 bases. J lost 2 bases, V lost 6 bases, and 9 bases had no gene match. Germline V gene lookup returns CDR1 MNHNS and CDR2 SASEGT. The length of the CDR3 is 15 residues. CDR3 in DNA: TGTGCCAGCAGCCTAGCACCGACAGGGAACTATGGCTACACCTTC. Its protein product is CASSLAPTGNYGYTF.

The rearrangement joins TRBV2 to TRBJ2-7; D is uncertain. Trimming cost V 6 bases and J 12 bases, with 24 bases left between them. Germline-derived CDR1 and CDR2 are SNHLY and FYNNEI. This CDR3 is 14 amino acids long. In DNA form, the CDR3 reads TGTGCCAGCAGACCTTCTCTGACTCCAGCCGATCTGTACTTC. It translates to CASRPSLTPADLYF.

As concerns this clone: Distinct nucleotide sequences in the sample also encode this CDR3. The chain links TRBV6-5 to TRBJ2-5; possible D gene TRBD1, 6 bases. Germline values: CDR1 MNHEY, CDR2 SVGAGI. The CDR3 sequence is 13 residues long. The germline V and J ends were trimmed by 6 bases and 4 bases, with 12 bases remaining between them. DNA for the CDR3: TGTGCCAGCAGACGGGGACAAGGAGAGACCCAGTACTTC. Residues: CASRRGQGETQYF.

The chain has TRBV5-1 and TRBJ1-1, with 10 bases matching TRBD1. Unmatched junction bases numbered 7, after V lost 4 bases and J lost 7 bases. From germline, CDR1 is SGHRS and CDR2 YFSETQ. The CDR3 spans 14 residues. The CDR3 is CASSGLGQGDEAFF. The CDR3 DNA is TGCGCCAGCAGCGGACTAGGACAGGGGGATGAAGCTTTCTTT.

The rearrangement links TRBV4-3 to TRBJ2-7; possible D gene TRBD2, 6 bases. The V gene lost 1 base and the J gene lost 4 bases, with 11 bases spanning the gap. The CDR3 loop spans 14 amino acids. Germline loops: CDR1 LGHNA, CDR2 YSLEER. The CDR3: CASSQGPGRYEQYF. The CDR3 nucleotides read TGCGCCAGCAGCCAAGGGCCAGGGAGGTACGAGCAGTACTTC.

V usage is TRBV9 and J usage is TRBJ2-3, with 12 bases aligning to TRBD1. The trim removed 3 bases at V and 2 bases at J, leaving 19 bases unmatched. Germline V gene lookup returns CDR1 SGDLS and CDR2 YYNGEE. This CDR3 contains 21 residues. CDR3 coding DNA: TGTGCCAGCAGCGGAGGTCCCGGGACAGGGGGCTTCGGGGCCCTCACAGATACGCAGTATTTT. Amino acid sequence: CASSGGPGTGGFGALTDTQYF. Supplemented by reference TRBV9 and TRBJ2-3, the full variable domain reads DSGVTQTPKHLITATGQRVTLRCSPRSGDLSVYWYQQSLDQGLQFLIQYYNGEERAKGNILERFSAQQFPDLHSELNLSSLELGDSALYFCASSGGPGTGGFGALTDTQYFGPGTRLTVL.

The gene calls are TRBV5-4 and TRBJ2-7; D perhaps matches TRBD1 (5 bases). The CDR3 loop spans 12 amino acids. The germline gives CDR1 SGHNT, CDR2 YYREEE (reference sequence). Trimming stripped 1 base from V and 7 bases from J, with 9 bases between. CDR3 nucleotides: TGTGCCAGCAGCTTGCCCCCAGGGGAGCAGTACTTC. Its protein product is CASSLPPGEQYF.

V gene TRBV30 combines with J gene TRBJ2-2; D not resolved. Germline CDR1 is GTSNPN and CDR2 is SVGIG (reference sequence). CDR3 length equals 14 residues. Trimming took 0 bases from V and 1 from J, leaving 6 bases between them. The CDR3 DNA sequence: TGTGCCTGGAGTGTATATAGGAACACCGGGGAGCTGTTTTTT. This translates into CAWSVYRNTGELFF.

The chain joins TRBV6-5 to TRBJ2-2; TRBD2 is a possible D gene (6 bases). V was trimmed by 10 bases and J by 6 bases, leaving 12 bases between them. Germline V gene sequence: CDR1 MNHEY, CDR2 SVGAGI. There are 12 residues in the CDR3. The CDR3 sequence: CANPSVSGELFF. CDR3 DNA sequence: TGTGCCAACCCTAGCGTCTCCGGGGAGCTGTTTTTT.

Remarks on this clone: At one of its ends the junction is not consistent with the germline gene, which may arise from a read error. In the same sample, other DNA sequences code for this CDR3. J is TRBJ1-5 and V is TRBV5-1, with a weak D call TRBD1 (6 bases). Germline loops: CDR1 SGHRS, CDR2 YFSETQ. The CDR3 runs 17 residues. CDR3 region: CASSPQPVGASNQPQHF. The CDR3 DNA reads TGCGCCAGCAGCCCACAACCCGTGGGGGCGAGCAATCAACCCCAGCATTTT.